This T cell receptor beta chain was obtained from a study of vaccination and CD4 T cells after COVID-19. Across the study: Blood was drawn a median around 70 days post second dose, range 14 to 241. The stimulus for the cells was overlapping spike peptides derived from SARS-CoV-2, HCoV-NL63, HCoV-OC43 and HCoV-229E.

General study points: Spike mono-reactivity held for 304 of 307 vaccine-specific clones in convalescent patients.

A few counts support this clonotype. Its cognate antigen is unknown. As for treatment: approximately 9-day PBMC culture with coronavirus spike peptide pools or control peptides (ViraFEST assay). The CDR3 runs to 13 residues. The germline V gene has CDR1 SEHNR and CDR2 FQNEAQ (reference sequence). V shed 5 bases and J shed 8 bases, with 13 bases lying between them. Sequence data for DNA of cultured CD4+ T cells were generated by the Oncomine TCR Beta short-read assay. TCRdb re-called the PCR reads through MiXCR, storing one row per CDR3 protein. Among around 26,000 distinct CDR3 sequences listed, approximately 37% were seen once.

V usage is TRBV7-9 and J usage is TRBJ1-3; D remains unclear. This TCR derives from a human donor who had recovered from COVID-19. The sample taken for sequencing was CD4+ T cells from blood, cultured in vitro. The CDR3 reads CASSPSATHTIYF. Here the CDR3 DNA reads TGTGCCAGCAGCCCCTCCGCCACCCACACCATATATTTT.